Sequencing of this T cell receptor (beta chain) was carried out in a study of T cell responses to AZD1222 COVID-19 vaccine. General observations from the study: Just a handful of AZD1222 recipients tested seropositive at baseline.

Losses at the gene ends were 5 bases for V and 4 bases for J; bases not matched to a gene: 7. The CDR3 has 15 amino acids. Germline CDR1 and CDR2: MDHEN and SYDVKM. On this clone itself: Antigen specificity is unknown.

Clones were sequenced by immunoSEQ multiplex PCR, and TCRdb holds only the in-frame ones, with some missing. The sample holds 90,000 to 150,000 clones, 75% to 95% seen once. The clonotype originates from an adult who received the MenACWY meningococcal vaccine as a control. The sequencing used peripheral blood, collected 28 days after the second dose of the MenACWY control vaccine. The rearrangement links TRBV28 to TRBJ2-1; 8 bases agree with TRBD2. The CDR3 DNA is TGTGCCAGCAGTGAAACTAGCGGACCTTACAATGAGCAGTTCTTC. This gives the protein CASSETSGPYNEQFF.